This passage covers 30 T cell receptor beta chains from one sample sequenced in a study of CD8 T cells in Susac syndrome. The authors reverse transcribed about 0.5 to 1 ug RNA with random hexamers. In TCRdb, the immunoSEQ multiplex PCR reads were re-called with MiXCR into one record per CDR3 protein. The sample has around 150,000 distinct CDR3 sequences, around 94% seen once. Source material: CD4+ T cells from PBMCs. Every receptor here comes from a human donor in good health.

This chain connects TRBV11-2 to TRBJ2-7; D uncertain. This CDR3 has 12 residues. Germline V gene lookup returns CDR1 SGHAT and CDR2 FQNNGV. V dropped 7 bases and J dropped 2 bases, with 9 bases sitting between them. CDR3 nucleotides: TGTGCCAGCACCAGTCGCACCTACGAGCAGTACTTC. Encoded protein: CASTSRTYEQYF.

The CDR3 DNA sequence: TGTGCCAGCAGCCAAGATATGGACCACGAGCAGTACTTC. It encodes CASSQDMDHEQYF. The chain combines TRBV3-1 with TRBJ2-7; D remains ambiguous. Trimming left V 0 bases short and J 5 bases short, with 8 bases between. The CDR3 has 13 amino acids. The germline CDR1 and CDR2 sequences are LGHDT and YNNKEL (reference sequence).

V is TRBV9 and J is TRBJ1-2; D is perhaps TRBD1 (5 bases). The length of the CDR3 is 13 residues. V was shortened by 0 bases and J by 6 bases, with 9 bases between the two germline ends. From germline, CDR1 is SGDLS and CDR2 YYNGEE. CDR3 residues: CASSVGGLHGYTF. The CDR3 bases are TGTGCCAGCAGCGTAGGGGGCTTACATGGCTACACCTTC.

V usage is TRBV3-1 and J usage is TRBJ2-5; TRBD2 agrees at 7 bases. The germline CDR1 and CDR2 sequences are LGHDT and YNNKEL (reference sequence). The CDR3 runs to 16 residues. Germline trimming cut 4 bases from V and 0 bases from J; bases unmatched to any gene: 8. CDR3 nucleotides: TGTGCCAGCAGCCTAGGGCCAGGGAGGGACCAAGAGACCCAGTACTTC. This codes for CASSLGPGRDQETQYF.

The chain uses TRBV12-3 or TRBV12-4 and TRBJ1-6; TRBD1 agrees at 10 bases. The CDR3 spans 14 residues. The V segment lost 6 bases and the J segment 9 bases; nucleotides outside the gene matches: 5. This chain's CDR3 is CASRTTGGFSPLHF. The CDR3 DNA is TGTGCCAGCAGGACGACAGGGGGCTTTTCACCCCTCCACTTT.

The chain has TRBV29-1 and TRBJ1-1; no reliable D call. Per the germline V gene, CDR1 is SQVTM and CDR2 is ANQGSEA. V lost 7 bases and J 1 base, leaving 10 bases between the germline ends. The CDR3 has 12 residues. CDR3 in DNA: TGCAGCGCCGGCGAGGGGAACACTGAAGCTTTCTTT. This sequence encodes CSAGEGNTEAFF.

This rearrangement joins TRBV7-3 to TRBJ2-2; 8 positions agree with TRBD1. The ends lost 4 bases at V and 4 bases at J; junction bases unmatched: 2. This CDR3 spans 14 amino acids. Germline lookup yields CDR1 SGHTA and CDR2 FQGTGA. In DNA, the CDR3 is TGTGCCAGCAGCTCCACAGGGGGCACCGGGGAGCTGTTTTTT. Residues: CASSSTGGTGELFF.

The CDR3 is CSARDLTQGLETQYF. The CDR3 DNA sequence: TGCAGTGCTAGAGATCTGACGCAGGGACTCGAGACCCAGTACTTC. The chain is built from TRBV20-1 and TRBJ2-5, with D possibly matching TRBD2 (6 bases). The V end was cut by 0 bases, the J end by 5 bases, with 16 bases between. The CDR3 has 15 residues. In germline, CDR1 is DFQATT, CDR2 SNEGSKA (reference sequence).

In this sample, this clonotype turned up once. CDR3 protein: CASSKITGVGETQYF. CDR3 nucleotides: TGTGCCAGCAGCAAGATCACAGGGGTGGGGGAGACCCAGTACTTC. The chain carries TRBV12-3 or TRBV12-4 and TRBJ2-5, with TRBD1 matching 7 bases. Germline trimming cut 6 bases from V and 5 bases from J; bases unmatched to any gene: 12. CDR3 size: 15 residues.

The gene calls are TRBV7-9 and TRBJ2-7, with TRBD1 as a possible D gene (6 bases). CDR1 and CDR2 (germline): SEHNR, FQNEAQ (reference sequence). V lost 7 bases to trimming and J lost 2 bases, with 18 bases between them. The CDR3 has 15 amino acids. CDR3 sequence reads: CASTQGFAPTYEQYF. CDR3 coding DNA: TGTGCCAGCACCCAGGGGTTTGCCCCAACCTACGAGCAGTACTTC.

CDR3 sequence reads: CSASLAGFYNEQFF. The CDR3 DNA reads TGCAGTGCTAGTCTAGCGGGGTTCTACAATGAGCAGTTCTTC. The chain couples TRBV20-1 to TRBJ2-1, with 9 bases identical to TRBD2. Germline CDR1 DFQATT, CDR2 SNEGSKA (reference sequence). The ends lost 3 bases at V and 3 bases at J; junction bases unmatched: 3. There are 14 residues in the CDR3.

The chain uses TRBV3-1 and TRBJ2-5; TRBD1 aligns across 7 bases. Unmatched junction bases numbered 6, after V lost 3 bases and J lost 2 bases. In germline, CDR1 is LGHDT, CDR2 YNNKEL (reference sequence). The CDR3 runs to 15 residues. The CDR3 spells CASSQGTVVQETQYF. CDR3 nucleotides: TGTGCCAGCAGCCAGGGGACAGTTGTACAAGAGACCCAGTACTTC.

The chain uses TRBV29-1 and TRBJ2-5; weak D call: TRBD1 (5 bases). In germline, CDR1 is SQVTM, CDR2 ANQGSEA. This CDR3 has 14 amino acids. V dropped 0 bases and J dropped 2 bases, with 10 bases sitting between them. CDR3 amino acids: CSVEDWWTQETQYF. Here the CDR3 DNA reads TGCAGCGTTGAAGATTGGTGGACACAAGAGACCCAGTACTTC.

The chain employs TRBV11-2 and TRBJ1-1; no clear D. The V end lost 0 bases, the J end lost 10 bases, and 9 bases lay between the germline ends. The germline V gene encodes CDR1 SGHAT and CDR2 FQNNGV. This CDR3 is 12 amino acids long. This CDR3 reads CASSLDMVGAFF. The CDR3 bases are TGTGCCAGCAGCTTAGACATGGTTGGAGCTTTCTTT.

The chain uses TRBV2 and TRBJ2-3; D is uncertain. This CDR3 is 13 amino acids long. V lost 4 bases to trimming and J lost 2 bases, with 7 bases between them. Germline lookup yields CDR1 SNHLY and CDR2 FYNNEI. The CDR3 DNA is TGTGCCAGCAGTGCCCTATACACAGATACGCAGTATTTT. Protein sequence: CASSALYTDTQYF.

This rearrangement joins TRBV25-1 to TRBJ2-7, with a possible D match to TRBD2 (7 bases). The germline V gene encodes CDR1 MGHDK and CDR2 SYGVNS. The CDR3 consists of 13 residues. The germline V and J ends were trimmed by 6 bases and 7 bases, with 16 bases remaining between them. The CDR3 DNA reads TGTGCCAGCAGGTTGGGGGGGGGCTGGGAGCAGTACTTC. Translated: CASRLGGGWEQYF.

This clonotype has only one observation. V gene TRBV7-9 combines with J gene TRBJ1-2; D unresolved. CDR1 and CDR2 (germline): SEHNR, FQNEAQ (reference sequence). The V and J ends lost 4 bases and 4 bases respectively, with 7 bases between them. The CDR3 has 12 residues. Here the CDR3 reads CASSSPFYGYTF. As DNA, the CDR3 is TGTGCCAGCAGCTCCCCCTTCTATGGCTACACCTTC.

V and J are TRBV7-3 and TRBJ1-1, with D unclear. Trimming removed 0 bases at V and 4 bases at J, with 6 bases between. Germline values: CDR1 SGHTA, CDR2 FQGTGA. The CDR3 loop spans 13 amino acids. The CDR3 sequence is CASSLTGFTEAFF. The CDR3 region has the DNA TGTGCCAGCAGCTTAACGGGGTTCACTGAAGCTTTCTTT.

V usage is TRBV5-4 and J usage is TRBJ1-1, with a tentative D call TRBD1 (5 bases). V was clipped by 4 bases and J by 4 bases, with 14 bases between them. Germline V gene sequence: CDR1 SGHNT, CDR2 YYREEE (reference sequence). The CDR3 is 14 residues long. CDR3 nucleotide sequence: TGTGCCAGCAGCCTGTGGGGGGGAGGCACTGAAGCTTTCTTT. This gives the protein CASSLWGGGTEAFF.

This clonotype was seen once. The genes are TRBV18 and TRBJ2-3, with D perhaps assigned TRBD1 or TRBD2 (5 bases each). Trimming cost V 3 bases and J 5 bases, with 18 bases left between them. Looked up from germline, CDR1 is KGHSH and CDR2 is LQKENI. This CDR3 contains 16 residues. This CDR3 reads CASSPPRGRDQDTQYF. CDR3 nucleotides: TGTGCCAGCTCACCTCCGAGGGGAAGGGATCAAGATACGCAGTATTTT.

Concerning this clonotype: An end of the junction differs from the germline gene, which may be a read error. The V and J genes are TRBV15 and TRBJ2-2; D ambiguous. The CDR3 consists of 15 residues. Germline assignment: CDR1 LNHNV and CDR2 YYDKDF (reference sequence). CDR3 bases: TGTGCCACCAGTAGAGTTGCCCGGAACACCGGGGAGCTGTTTTTT. It encodes CATSRVARNTGELFF.

The CDR3 bases are TGCAGCGTTGAGCACAGGGAGGAGACCCAGTACTTC. It codes for CSVEHREETQYF. The chain couples TRBV29-1 to TRBJ2-5; possible D gene TRBD1, 6 bases. Germline values: CDR1 SQVTM, CDR2 ANQGSEA. The CDR3 spans 12 residues. V was pared by 3 bases and J by 5 bases, with 10 bases between.

The chain couples TRBV5-1 to TRBJ2-5; maybe TRBD2 (8 bases). This CDR3 is 16 amino acids long. Germline V gene sequence: CDR1 SGHRS, CDR2 YFSETQ. V lost 0 bases and J 2 bases, leaving 14 bases between the germline ends. As DNA, the CDR3 is TGCGCCAGCAGCTTGGCCTTAGCGGGACAGCAAGAGACCCAGTACTTC. It specifies CASSLALAGQQETQYF.

This clonotype was observed a single time. The chain couples TRBV9 to TRBJ2-5; 13 positions match TRBD2. The V gene's germline CDR1 is SGDLS and CDR2 YYNGEE. This CDR3 is built from 17 residues. V shed 0 bases and J 4 bases; nucleotides not matched to a gene: 6. CDR3: CASSVDPLAGGPETQYF. CDR3 in DNA: TGTGCCAGCAGCGTAGACCCACTAGCGGGGGGGCCAGAGACCCAGTACTTC.

This chain joins TRBV7-2 and TRBJ2-7; 11 nucleotides align to TRBD1. V trimming: 4 bases; J trimming: 5 bases; junction bases outside the gene matches: 7. The CDR3 has 15 residues. The V gene's germline CDR1 is SGHTA and CDR2 FQGNSA. This CDR3 reads CASSSRTGGNHEQYF. For the CDR3, the DNA is TGTGCCAGCAGCTCGCGGACAGGGGGCAACCACGAGCAGTACTTC.

This sequence joins TRBV5-6 and TRBJ2-7, with D possibly matching TRBD2 (6 bases). Trimming took 2 bases from V and 8 from J, leaving 14 bases between them. The CDR3 has 13 amino acids. The germline CDR1 and CDR2 sequences are SGHDT and YYEEEE. CDR3 amino acids: CASSLGRQPQQYF. The CDR3 nucleotides are TGTGCCAGCAGCTTAGGGAGGCAGCCGCAGCAGTACTTC.

The chain employs TRBV7-2 and TRBJ2-5; D possibly matches TRBD1 or TRBD2 (5 bases each). V dropped 2 bases and J dropped 1 base, with 11 bases sitting between them. This CDR3 has 15 residues. Germline V gene sequence: CDR1 SGHTA, CDR2 FQGNSA. CDR3 bases: TGTGCCAGCAGCTTAAATTCGGGGCGCCAAGAGACCCAGTACTTC. This gives the protein CASSLNSGRQETQYF.

This chain connects TRBV4-3 to TRBJ2-5; D remains ambiguous. Trimming took 3 bases from V and 1 from J, leaving 15 bases between them. In germline, CDR1 is LGHNA, CDR2 YSLEER. The CDR3 has 16 residues. The CDR3 loop is CASSQPTGGLQETQYF. In DNA form, the CDR3 reads TGCGCCAGCAGCCAGCCCACTGGCGGCCTCCAAGAGACCCAGTACTTC.

The rearrangement links TRBV20-1 to TRBJ1-1, with D possibly being TRBD1 (5 bases). Germline values: CDR1 DFQATT, CDR2 SNEGSKA (reference sequence). The CDR3 sequence is 10 residues long. DNA of the CDR3: TGCACCGCGGCGGGGGCTGAAGCTTTCTTT. This codes for CTAAGAEAFF.

This rearrangement joins TRBV7-2 to TRBJ2-7, with D perhaps matching TRBD1 (5 bases). This CDR3 contains 13 residues. Trimming cost V 1 base and J 4 bases, with 8 bases left between them. The germline V gene has CDR1 SGHTA and CDR2 FQGNSA. The CDR3 protein is CASSLGREYEQYF. The CDR3 coding sequence is TGTGCCAGCAGCTTAGGCAGGGAATACGAGCAGTACTTC.